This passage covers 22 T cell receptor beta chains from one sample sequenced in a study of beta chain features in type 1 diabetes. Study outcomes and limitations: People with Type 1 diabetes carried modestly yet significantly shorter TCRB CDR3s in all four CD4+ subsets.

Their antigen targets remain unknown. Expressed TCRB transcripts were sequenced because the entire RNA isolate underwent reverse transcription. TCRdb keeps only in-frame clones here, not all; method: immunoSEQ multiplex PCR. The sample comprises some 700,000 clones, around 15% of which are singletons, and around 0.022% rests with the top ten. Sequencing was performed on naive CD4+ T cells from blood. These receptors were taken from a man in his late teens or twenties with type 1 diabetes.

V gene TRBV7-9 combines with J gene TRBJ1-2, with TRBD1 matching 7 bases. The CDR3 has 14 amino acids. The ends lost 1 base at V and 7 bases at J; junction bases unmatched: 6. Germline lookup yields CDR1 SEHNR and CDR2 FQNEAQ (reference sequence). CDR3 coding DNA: TGTGCCAGCAGCTTAGAGGGGGCGTATGGTGGCTACACCTTC. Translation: CASSLEGAYGGYTF.

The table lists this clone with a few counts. CDR3 sequence: CASSYSGNTIYF. The CDR3 DNA follows: TGTGCCAGCAGCTACAGTGGAAACACCATATATTTT. The rearrangement links TRBV9 to TRBJ1-3, with unresolved D. Trimming removed 4 bases from V and 3 bases from J, with 5 bases in between. The CDR3 sequence is 12 residues long. Germline V gene lookup returns CDR1 SGDLS and CDR2 YYNGEE.

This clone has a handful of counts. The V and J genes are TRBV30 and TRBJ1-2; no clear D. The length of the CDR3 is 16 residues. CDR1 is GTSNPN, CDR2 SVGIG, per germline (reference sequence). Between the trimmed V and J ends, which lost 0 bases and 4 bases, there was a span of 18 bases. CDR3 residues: CAWSVSPIAPSYGYTF. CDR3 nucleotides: TGTGCCTGGAGTGTTTCGCCGATCGCCCCTTCCTATGGCTACACCTTC.

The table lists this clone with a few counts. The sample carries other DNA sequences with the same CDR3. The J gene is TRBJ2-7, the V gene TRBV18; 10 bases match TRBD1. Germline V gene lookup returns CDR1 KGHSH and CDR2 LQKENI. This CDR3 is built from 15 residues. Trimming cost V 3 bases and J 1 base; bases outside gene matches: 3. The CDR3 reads CASSPRDRGSYEQYF. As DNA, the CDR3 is TGTGCCAGCTCACCGCGGGACAGGGGATCCTACGAGCAGTACTTC.

CDR3 nucleotides: TGTGCCAGCAGCCCCCGGGACAGGGTCGACACCGGGGAGCTGTTTTTT. The encoded protein is CASSPRDRVDTGELFF. The chain recombines TRBV7-8 with TRBJ2-2, with 9 bases matching TRBD1. Germline V lookup: CDR1 SGHVS, CDR2 FQNEAQ. Trimming at V came to 5 bases and at J to 3 bases, leaving 7 bases not matched to a gene. The CDR3 is 16 residues long.

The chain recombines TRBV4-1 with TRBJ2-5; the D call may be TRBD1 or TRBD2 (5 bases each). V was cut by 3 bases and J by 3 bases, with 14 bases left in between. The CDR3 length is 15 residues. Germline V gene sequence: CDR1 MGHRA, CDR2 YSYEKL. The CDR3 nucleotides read TGCGCCAGCAGCCAGGGACCCTCGTTGGAAGAGACCCAGTACTTC. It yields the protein CASSQGPSLEETQYF.

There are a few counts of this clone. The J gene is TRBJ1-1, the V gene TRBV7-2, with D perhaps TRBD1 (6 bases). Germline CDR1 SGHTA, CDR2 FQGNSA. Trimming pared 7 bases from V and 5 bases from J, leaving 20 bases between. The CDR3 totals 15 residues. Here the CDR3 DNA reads TGTGCCAGCAAGCGAGAGCCAGGGGCTTGGACTGAAGCTTTCTTT. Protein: CASKREPGAWTEAFF.

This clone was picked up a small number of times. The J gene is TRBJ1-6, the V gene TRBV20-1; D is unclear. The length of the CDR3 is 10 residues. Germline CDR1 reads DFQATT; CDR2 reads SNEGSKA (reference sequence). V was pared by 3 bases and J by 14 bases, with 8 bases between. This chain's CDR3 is CSASVGALHF. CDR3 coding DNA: TGCAGTGCTAGTGTCGGGGCCCTCCACTTT.

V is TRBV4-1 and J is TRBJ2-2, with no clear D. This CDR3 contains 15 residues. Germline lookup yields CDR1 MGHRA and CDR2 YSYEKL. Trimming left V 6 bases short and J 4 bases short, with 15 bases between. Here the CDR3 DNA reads TGCGCCAGCAGTATAGTAACCCGCGGCACCGGGGAGCTGTTTTTT. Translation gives CASSIVTRGTGELFF.

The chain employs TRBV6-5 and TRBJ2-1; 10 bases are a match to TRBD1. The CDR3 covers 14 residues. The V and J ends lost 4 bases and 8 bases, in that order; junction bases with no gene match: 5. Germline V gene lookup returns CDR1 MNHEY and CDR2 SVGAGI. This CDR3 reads CASSSRTGGDEQFF. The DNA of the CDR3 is TGTGCCAGCAGTTCACGGACAGGGGGGGATGAGCAGTTCTTC.

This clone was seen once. The CDR3 here is CASSSAGTGYYGYTF. CDR3 DNA sequence: TGTGCCAGCAGCTCCGCCGGGACAGGGTACTATGGCTACACCTTC. The chain couples TRBV7-9 to TRBJ1-2, with 9 bases lining up with TRBD1. Germline lookup yields CDR1 SEHNR and CDR2 FQNEAQ (reference sequence). This CDR3 has 15 residues. Trimming took 4 bases from V and 3 from J; bases not matched to a gene: 6.

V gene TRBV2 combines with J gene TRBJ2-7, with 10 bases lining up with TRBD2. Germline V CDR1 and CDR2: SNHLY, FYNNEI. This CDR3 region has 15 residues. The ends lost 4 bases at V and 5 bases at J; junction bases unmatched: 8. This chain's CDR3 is CASSGNSGGINEQYF. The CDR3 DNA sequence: TGTGCCAGCAGTGGTAATAGCGGGGGGATCAACGAGCAGTACTTC.

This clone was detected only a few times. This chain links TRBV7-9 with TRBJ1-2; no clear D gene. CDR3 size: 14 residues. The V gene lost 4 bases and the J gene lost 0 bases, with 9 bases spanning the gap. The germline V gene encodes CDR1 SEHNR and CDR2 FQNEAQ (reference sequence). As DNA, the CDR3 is TGTGCCAGCAGCTCTTTAGACTCTAACTATGGCTACACCTTC. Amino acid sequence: CASSSLDSNYGYTF.

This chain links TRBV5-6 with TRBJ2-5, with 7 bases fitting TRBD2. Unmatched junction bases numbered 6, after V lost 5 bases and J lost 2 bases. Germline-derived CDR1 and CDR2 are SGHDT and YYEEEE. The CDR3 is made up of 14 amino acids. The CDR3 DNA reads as TGTGCCAGCAGGGGGACTATCAGTCAAGAGACCCAGTACTTC. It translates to CASRGTISQETQYF.

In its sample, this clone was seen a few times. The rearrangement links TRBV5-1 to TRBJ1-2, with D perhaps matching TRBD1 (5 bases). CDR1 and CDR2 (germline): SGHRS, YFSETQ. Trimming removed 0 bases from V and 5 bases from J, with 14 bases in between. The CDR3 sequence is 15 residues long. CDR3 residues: CASSLERGRPYGYTF. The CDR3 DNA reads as TGCGCCAGCAGCTTGGAGCGGGGCAGGCCTTATGGCTACACCTTC.

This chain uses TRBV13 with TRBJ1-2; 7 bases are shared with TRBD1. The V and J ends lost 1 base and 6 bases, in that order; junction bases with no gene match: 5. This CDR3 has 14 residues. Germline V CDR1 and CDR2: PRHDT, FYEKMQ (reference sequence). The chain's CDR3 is CASSLEEGADGYTF. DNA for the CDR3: TGTGCCAGCAGCTTAGAGGAGGGGGCGGATGGCTACACCTTC. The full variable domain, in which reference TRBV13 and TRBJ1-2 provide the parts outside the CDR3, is AAGVIQSPRHLIKEKRETATLKCYPIPRHDTVYWYQQGPGQDPQFLISFYEKMQSDKGSIPDRFSAQQFSDYHSELNMSSLELGDSALYFCASSLEEGADGYTFGSGTRLTVV.

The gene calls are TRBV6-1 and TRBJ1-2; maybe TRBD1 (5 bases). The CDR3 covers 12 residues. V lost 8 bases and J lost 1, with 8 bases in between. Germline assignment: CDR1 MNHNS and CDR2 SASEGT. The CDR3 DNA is TGTGCCAGCCAGGGCCTTAACTATGGCTACACCTTC. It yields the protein CASQGLNYGYTF.

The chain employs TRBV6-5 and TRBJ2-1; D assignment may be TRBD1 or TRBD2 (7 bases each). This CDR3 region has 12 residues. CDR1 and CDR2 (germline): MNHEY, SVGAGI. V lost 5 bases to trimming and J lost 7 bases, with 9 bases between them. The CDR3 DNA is TGTGCCAGCAGTCAGGGGGGGAATGAGCAGTTCTTC. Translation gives CASSQGGNEQFF.

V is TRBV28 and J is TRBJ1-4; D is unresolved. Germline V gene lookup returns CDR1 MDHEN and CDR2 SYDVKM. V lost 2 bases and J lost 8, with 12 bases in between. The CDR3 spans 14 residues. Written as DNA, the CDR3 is TGTGCCAGCAGTTTAGGGTTCCTCGAGGAAAAACTGTTTTTT. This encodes CASSLGFLEEKLFF.

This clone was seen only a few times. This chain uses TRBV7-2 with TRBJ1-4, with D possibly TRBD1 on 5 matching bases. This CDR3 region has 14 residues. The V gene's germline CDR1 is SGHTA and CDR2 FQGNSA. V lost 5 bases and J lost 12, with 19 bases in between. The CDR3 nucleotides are TGTGCCAGCAGCCTACAATTGGGACCGACGGAACTGTTTTTT. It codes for CASSLQLGPTELFF.

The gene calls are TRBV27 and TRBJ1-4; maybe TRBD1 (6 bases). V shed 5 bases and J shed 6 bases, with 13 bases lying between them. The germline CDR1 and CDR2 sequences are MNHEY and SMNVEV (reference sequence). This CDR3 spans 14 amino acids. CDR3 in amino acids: CASSRPGDDEKLFF. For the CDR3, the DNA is TGTGCCAGCAGTAGGCCAGGGGATGATGAAAAACTGTTTTTT. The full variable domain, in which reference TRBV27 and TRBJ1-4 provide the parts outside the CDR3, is EAQVTQNPRYLITVTGKKLTVTCSQNMNHEYMSWYRQDPGLGLRQIYYSMNVEVTDKGDVPEGYKVSRKEKRNFPLILESPSPNQTSLYFCASSRPGDDEKLFFGSGTQLSVL.

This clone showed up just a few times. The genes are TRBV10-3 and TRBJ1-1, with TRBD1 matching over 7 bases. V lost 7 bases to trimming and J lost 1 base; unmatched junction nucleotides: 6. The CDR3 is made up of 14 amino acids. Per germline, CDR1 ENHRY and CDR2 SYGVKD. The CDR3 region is CAIKTGTANTEAFF. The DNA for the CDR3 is TGTGCCATCAAGACCGGGACAGCGAACACTGAAGCTTTCTTT.